Below, 25 T cell receptor beta chains from the same sample are listed, as sequenced in a study of beta chain features in type 1 diabetes. Regarding the study as a whole: In every one of the four CD4+ subsets, TCRB CDR3s were moderately but significantly shorter in Type 1 diabetes patients.

Isolated RNA was reverse transcribed in full, so expressed TCRB transcripts were sequenced. Sequencing used immunoSEQ multiplex PCR; TCRdb keeps in-frame clones, though not all of them. The sample holds 330,000 or so clones, roughly 12% seen once. These TCRs' antigens remain unknown. Sequencing was done on a sample of naive CD4+ T cells from blood. The receptors were sampled from a woman between 18 and 29 years old with type 1 diabetes.

This clone was seen a few times. This chain connects TRBV25-1 to TRBJ2-3, with no clear D. This CDR3 contains 13 residues. Germline V gene data show CDR1 as MGHDK and CDR2 as SYGVNS. V dropped 3 bases and J dropped 3 bases, with 7 bases sitting between them. DNA for the CDR3: TGTGCCAGCAGTGACCCCGTTACAGATACGCAGTATTTT. Translating it yields CASSDPVTDTQYF. The full variable domain, in which reference TRBV25-1 and TRBJ2-3 provide the parts outside the CDR3, is EADIYQTPRYLVIGTGKKITLECSQTMGHDKMYWYQQDPGMELHLIHYSYGVNSTEKGDLSSESTVSRIRTEHFPLTLESARPSHTSQYLCASSDPVTDTQYFGPGTRLTVL.

The chain employs TRBV4-1 and TRBJ1-4, with D maybe TRBD1 (6 bases). V shed 4 bases and J shed 3 bases, with 12 bases lying between them. Germline CDR1 reads MGHRA; CDR2 reads YSYEKL. This CDR3 contains 15 residues. CDR3 sequence: CASSRTGWSNEKLFF. CDR3 in DNA: TGCGCCAGCAGCCGTACAGGGTGGTCTAATGAAAAACTGTTTTTT.

The CDR3 loop reads CAWSRQGWDEKLFF. The CDR3 DNA reads as TGTGCCTGGAGCCGCCAGGGTTGGGATGAAAAACTGTTTTTT. This rearrangement joins TRBV30 to TRBJ1-4, with a possible D match to TRBD1 (5 bases). Germline V gives CDR1 GTSNPN, CDR2 SVGIG (reference sequence). Trimming took 3 bases from V and 6 from J, leaving 14 bases between them. The CDR3 is 14 amino acids.

This clone showed up just a few times. J is TRBJ2-3 and V is TRBV5-6; D may be TRBD2 (5 bases). Trimming stripped 3 bases from V and 3 bases from J, with 14 bases between. CDR3 length equals 15 residues. Germline CDR1 SGHDT, CDR2 YYEEEE. The CDR3 region is CASSYEKRATDTQYF. The CDR3 DNA reads TGTGCCAGCAGCTACGAGAAGAGGGCAACAGATACGCAGTATTTT.

The genes are TRBV11-2 and TRBJ2-5; the D gene is possibly TRBD2 (6 bases). The CDR3 is 13 residues long. Deletions cut 1 base from V and 7 bases from J, with 10 bases between. The germline V gene encodes CDR1 SGHAT and CDR2 FQNNGV. CDR3 amino acids: CASSLGEVGTQYF. The CDR3 DNA reads TGTGCCAGCAGCTTAGGGGAGGTGGGGACCCAGTACTTC.

There are a few counts of this clone. The V and J genes are TRBV28 and TRBJ2-1; D may be TRBD2 (7 bases). The CDR3 runs to 15 residues. Deletions cut 7 bases from V and 4 bases from J, with 17 bases between. Germline V CDR1 and CDR2: MDHEN, SYDVKM. CDR3 DNA sequence: TGTGCCAGCAACTTAAATAGGGGGGGATACAATGAGCAGTTCTTC. Translated, it gives CASNLNRGGYNEQFF.

This clone has just a few counts. The chain links TRBV7-2 to TRBJ2-3, with 7 bases that match TRBD2. Germline CDR1 SGHTA, CDR2 FQGNSA. The V segment lost 5 bases and the J segment 5 bases; nucleotides outside the gene matches: 16. The CDR3 consists of 17 residues. CDR3 residues: CASSLGTWAGVGDTQYF. The CDR3 DNA follows: TGTGCCAGCAGCCTAGGGACTTGGGCGGGAGTAGGAGATACGCAGTATTTT.

About this clone itself: Within the sample, other DNA sequences also encode this same CDR3. J is TRBJ2-3 and V is TRBV18; D remains ambiguous. Germline V CDR1 and CDR2: KGHSH, LQKENI. This CDR3 contains 13 residues. Trimming left V 6 bases short and J 0 bases short, with 7 bases between. The CDR3 coding sequence is TGTGCCAGCTCCCCCCAGAGCACAGATACGCAGTATTTT. This encodes CASSPQSTDTQYF.

The chain is built from TRBV7-8 and TRBJ1-1; 7 nucleotides align to TRBD1. V lost 4 bases to trimming and J lost 3 bases; unmatched junction nucleotides: 11. This CDR3 has 16 amino acids. CDR1 and CDR2 from the germline V gene are SGHVS and FQNEAQ. CDR3 in amino acids: CASSSQRTGPDTEAFF. The CDR3 DNA is TGTGCCAGCAGCTCTCAAAGGACAGGCCCGGACACTGAAGCTTTCTTT.

This rearrangement joins TRBV30 to TRBJ1-4; D uncertain. The germline V gene encodes CDR1 GTSNPN and CDR2 SVGIG (reference sequence). V dropped 3 bases and J dropped 6 bases, with 8 bases sitting between them. This CDR3 has 12 amino acids. CDR3 amino acids: CAWRALDEKLFF. In DNA form, the CDR3 reads TGTGCCTGGAGGGCCCTCGATGAAAAACTGTTTTTT.

This clone was detected a few times. CDR3 nucleotide sequence: TGTGCCAGCAGCGCGATACAGGGGTACACTGAAGCTTTCTTT. It is translated as CASSAIQGYTEAFF. This chain joins TRBV11-2 and TRBJ1-1; 7 nucleotides agree with TRBD1. Germline loops: CDR1 SGHAT, CDR2 FQNNGV. V was clipped by 5 bases and J by 3 bases; unmatched bases: 6. CDR3 length: 14 amino acids. Based on the CDR3 plus reference TRBV11-2 and TRBJ1-1, the full variable domain is EAGVAQSPRYKIIEKRQSVAFWCNPISGHATLYWYQQILGQGPKLLIQFQNNGVVDDSQLPKDRFSAERLKGVDSTLKIQPAKLEDSAVYLCASSAIQGYTEAFFGQGTRLTVV.

In its sample, this clone was seen a few times. The J gene is TRBJ1-3, the V gene TRBV7-2; TRBD1 agrees at 8 bases. This CDR3 has 15 residues. J gave up 4 bases and V 2 bases, and 4 bases lay outside the gene matches. CDR1 and CDR2 (germline): SGHTA, FQGNSA. The CDR3 DNA reads TGTGCCAGCAGCTTAACAGGGGGAGGGGGAAACACCATATATTTT. This gives the protein CASSLTGGGGNTIYF. Complete variable domain (other parts from reference TRBV7-2 and TRBJ1-3): GAGVSQSPSNKVTEKGKDVELRCDPISGHTALYWYRQSLGQGLEFLIYFQGNSAPDKSGLPSDRFSAERTGGSVSTLTIQRTQQEDSAVYLCASSLTGGGGNTIYFGEGSWLTVV.

The chain employs TRBV7-2 and TRBJ2-7; D possibly corresponds to TRBD2 (5 bases). Per germline, CDR1 SGHTA and CDR2 FQGNSA. The ends were cut back, 3 bases at V and 0 bases at J, with 9 bases in the middle. The CDR3 spans 14 residues. The CDR3 loop is CASSFGGGSYEQYF. DNA of the CDR3: TGTGCCAGCAGCTTCGGCGGAGGCTCCTACGAGCAGTACTTC.

The chain carries TRBV28 and TRBJ2-1; the match to TRBD2 covers 11 bases. This CDR3 is built from 15 residues. Germline CDR1 is MDHEN and CDR2 is SYDVKM. V trimming: 3 bases; J trimming: 7 bases; junction bases outside the gene matches: 5. The CDR3: CASSFHTSGGNEQFF. Here the CDR3 DNA reads TGTGCCAGCAGTTTCCATACTAGCGGGGGTAATGAGCAGTTCTTC.

The chain links TRBV30 to TRBJ2-5; no definite D call. The DNA end is a closer match to TRBJ2-7, so the J assignment may be wrong. CDR1 and CDR2 from the germline V gene are GTSNPN and SVGIG (reference sequence). The CDR3 contains 13 residues. CDR3 nucleotides: TGTGCCTGGAGTGATCTGAACTCGAGCGAGCAGTACTTC. The encoded protein is CAWSDLNSSEQYF.

The CDR3 region has the DNA TGTGCCAGCAGTGCACCCCGGACTAGCGGAGGATACAATGAGCAGTTCTTC. This gives the protein CASSAPRTSGGYNEQFF. J is TRBJ2-1 and V is TRBV2, with 10 nucleotides matching TRBD2. The V and J ends lost 4 bases and 4 bases, in that order; junction bases with no gene match: 10. The CDR3 is made up of 17 amino acids. The germline V gene encodes CDR1 SNHLY and CDR2 FYNNEI.

V gene TRBV5-4 combines with J gene TRBJ1-1; D remains unclear. Germline values: CDR1 SGHNT, CDR2 YYREEE (reference sequence). V was pared by 2 bases and J by 2 bases, with 10 bases between. The CDR3 has 14 amino acids. The chain's CDR3 is CASSFGLSNTEAFF. CDR3 DNA sequence: TGTGCCAGCAGCTTTGGGCTTTCTAACACTGAAGCTTTCTTT. Based on the CDR3 plus reference TRBV5-4 and TRBJ1-1, the full variable domain is ETGVTQSPTHLIKTRGQQVTLRCSSQSGHNTVSWYQQALGQGPQFIFQYYREEENGRGNFPPRFSGLQFPNYSSELNVNALELDDSALYLCASSFGLSNTEAFFGQGTRLTVV.

This clone was counted a single time. CDR3 sequence reads: CASSSPGGVDTEAFF. The CDR3 nucleotides read TGTGCCAGCAGTTCCCCCGGGGGAGTTGACACTGAAGCTTTCTTT. The V call is TRBV27, the J call TRBJ1-1, with a possible D match to TRBD1 (5 bases). There are 15 residues in the CDR3. The germline CDR1 and CDR2 sequences are MNHEY and SMNVEV (reference sequence). The V end was cut by 4 bases, the J end by 3 bases, with 15 bases between.

This clone has a handful of counts. The chain is built from TRBV29-1 and TRBJ2-2, with D unresolved. V was shortened by 5 bases and J by 2 bases, with 3 bases between the two germline ends. Germline lookup yields CDR1 SQVTM and CDR2 ANQGSEA. This CDR3 has 11 amino acids. This CDR3 reads CSVLNTGELFF. The CDR3 DNA sequence: TGCAGCGTTTTAAACACCGGGGAGCTGTTTTTT.

The gene calls are TRBV5-1 and TRBJ2-7; 7 bases agree with TRBD1. V was clipped by 2 bases and J by 2 bases; unmatched bases: 10. Germline CDR1 reads SGHRS; CDR2 reads YFSETQ. The CDR3 has 16 amino acids. The CDR3 bases are TGCGCCAGCAGCTTAGGGACCGGGACAGTAACCTACGAGCAGTACTTC. This codes for CASSLGTGTVTYEQYF.

This clone has a handful of counts. The V call is TRBV19, the J call TRBJ1-5; a possible D gene is TRBD1 (6 bases). The V and J ends lost 7 bases and 5 bases respectively, with 9 bases between them. This CDR3 is 12 amino acids long. CDR1 LNHDA and CDR2 SQIVND come from the germline V gene (reference sequence). The CDR3: CASTGGDQPQHF. CDR3 DNA: TGTGCCAGTACTGGGGGCGATCAGCCCCAGCATTTT.

The gene calls are TRBV5-1 and TRBJ1-2, with TRBD1 as a possible D gene (6 bases). Germline V CDR1 and CDR2: SGHRS, YFSETQ. Trimming stripped 0 bases from V and 5 bases from J, with 11 bases between. The CDR3 extends over 14 amino acids. The DNA for the CDR3 is TGCGCCAGCAGCTTGGCCGGAGGACAGTATGGCTACACCTTC. Encoded protein: CASSLAGGQYGYTF.

About this clone: Compared with germline, one end of the junction differs, possibly owing to a read error. This chain connects TRBV18 to TRBJ1-1, with D hard to call. Germline V lookup: CDR1 KGHSH, CDR2 LQKENI. This CDR3 has 13 amino acids. The CDR3 is CPSSPGGNTEAFF. CDR3 nucleotides: TGTCCCAGCTCACCAGGAGGGAACACTGAAGCTTTCTTT. Combining the CDR3 with reference TRBV18 and TRBJ1-1 gives the whole variable domain NAGVMQNPRHLVRRRGQEARLRCSPMKGHSHVYWYRQLPEEGLKFMVYLQKENIIDESGMPKERFSAEFPKEGPSILRIQQVVRGDSAAYFCPSSPGGNTEAFFGQGTRLTVV.

This clone has a handful of counts. The chain recombines TRBV19 with TRBJ2-1, with 11 bases aligning to TRBD2. J gave up 7 bases and V 3 bases, and 5 bases lay outside the gene matches. CDR3 length equals 15 residues. Germline V CDR1 and CDR2: LNHDA, SQIVND (reference sequence). CDR3 in amino acids: CASSIPRLAGNEQFF. CDR3 DNA sequence: TGTGCCAGTAGTATTCCTCGACTAGCGGGAAATGAGCAGTTCTTC.

As regards this clone: The same CDR3 arises from other DNA sequences in this sample as well. This chain links TRBV7-2 with TRBJ2-5, with 7 bases that match TRBD2. V lost 4 bases, J lost 2 bases, and 4 bases stayed unmatched. The CDR3 is 14 amino acids. Germline CDR1 SGHTA, CDR2 FQGNSA. CDR3 amino acids: CASSSAGLQETQYF. DNA of the CDR3: TGTGCCAGCAGCTCAGCGGGGCTGCAAGAGACCCAGTACTTC.